These 6 T cell receptor beta chains originate from one sample sequenced in a study of blood T cells in healthy people across ages. The use of a sample-barcoded 5' primer and a J-beta primer mix characterized a second PCR of about 6 to 11 cycles. One entry per CDR3 protein results from TCRdb running MiXCR on the 5' RACE reads. The repertoire holds approximately 800,000 distinct CDR3 sequences, with about 61% as singletons. Sequenced input: blood. The origin of the receptors is a man in his forties in good health.

This rearrangement joins TRBV2 to TRBJ2-3; possibly TRBD1 for D (6 bases). There are 14 residues in the CDR3. V gave up 7 bases and J gave up 0 bases, with 11 bases separating them. Germline V gene sequence: CDR1 SNHLY, CDR2 FYNNEI. The DNA for the CDR3 is TGTGCCAGCAACAGGGATTTTAGCACAGATACGCAGTATTTT. Its protein product is CASNRDFSTDTQYF.

The V gene is TRBV29-1, the J gene TRBJ1-4; D gene unclear. V was trimmed by 6 bases and J by 4 bases, leaving 3 bases between them. The CDR3 contains 10 residues. The germline V gene has CDR1 SQVTM and CDR2 ANQGSEA. CDR3: CSVGNEKLFF. CDR3 nucleotides: TGCAGCGTCGGTAATGAAAAACTGTTTTTT.

This chain links TRBV4-1 with TRBJ2-5, with 7 bases matching TRBD1. V lost 0 bases and J lost 2; bases outside the gene matches: 3. This CDR3 has 15 amino acids. Germline CDR1 and CDR2: MGHRA and YSYEKL. Here the CDR3 DNA reads TGCGCCAGCAGCCAAGAGAGGGGACAGCAAGAGACCCAGTACTTC. Amino acid sequence: CASSQERGQQETQYF.

This clonotype came up a few times. The chain links TRBV11-2 to TRBJ2-5, with 7 bases that match TRBD1. The end of the DNA is better explained by TRBJ2-7, so the J call may be wrong. Germline assignment: CDR1 SGHAT and CDR2 FQNNGV. This CDR3 has 13 amino acids. The CDR3 nucleotides read TGTGCCAGCGGCCGGGACAGAAACGGCGAGCAGTACTTC. Translated, it gives CASGRDRNGEQYF.

The chain couples TRBV7-9 to TRBJ1-2, with 7 nucleotides matching TRBD1. Unmatched junction bases numbered 10, after V lost 5 bases and J lost 1 base. This CDR3 is built from 16 residues. Looked up from germline, CDR1 is SEHNR and CDR2 is FQNEAQ (reference sequence). The CDR3 protein is CASSLTTDRRNYGYTF. The CDR3 DNA follows: TGTGCCAGCAGCCTCACCACGGACAGGCGTAACTATGGCTACACCTTC. Full variable domain (rest looked up from reference TRBV7-9 and TRBJ1-2): DTGVSQNPRHKITKRGQNVTFRCDPISEHNRLYWYRQTLGQGPEFLTYFQNEAQLEKSRLLSDRFSAERPKGSFSTLEIQRTEQGDSAMYLCASSLTTDRRNYGYTFGSGTRLTVV.

The rearrangement uses TRBV5-1 and TRBJ2-7; a weak D match, TRBD2 (6 bases). In germline, CDR1 is SGHRS, CDR2 YFSETQ. The CDR3 covers 15 residues. The V end lost 0 bases, the J end lost 1 base, and 11 bases lay between the germline ends. The CDR3 reads CASSLELGLSYEQYF. CDR3 nucleotide sequence: TGCGCCAGCAGCTTGGAACTAGGACTATCCTACGAGCAGTACTTC.